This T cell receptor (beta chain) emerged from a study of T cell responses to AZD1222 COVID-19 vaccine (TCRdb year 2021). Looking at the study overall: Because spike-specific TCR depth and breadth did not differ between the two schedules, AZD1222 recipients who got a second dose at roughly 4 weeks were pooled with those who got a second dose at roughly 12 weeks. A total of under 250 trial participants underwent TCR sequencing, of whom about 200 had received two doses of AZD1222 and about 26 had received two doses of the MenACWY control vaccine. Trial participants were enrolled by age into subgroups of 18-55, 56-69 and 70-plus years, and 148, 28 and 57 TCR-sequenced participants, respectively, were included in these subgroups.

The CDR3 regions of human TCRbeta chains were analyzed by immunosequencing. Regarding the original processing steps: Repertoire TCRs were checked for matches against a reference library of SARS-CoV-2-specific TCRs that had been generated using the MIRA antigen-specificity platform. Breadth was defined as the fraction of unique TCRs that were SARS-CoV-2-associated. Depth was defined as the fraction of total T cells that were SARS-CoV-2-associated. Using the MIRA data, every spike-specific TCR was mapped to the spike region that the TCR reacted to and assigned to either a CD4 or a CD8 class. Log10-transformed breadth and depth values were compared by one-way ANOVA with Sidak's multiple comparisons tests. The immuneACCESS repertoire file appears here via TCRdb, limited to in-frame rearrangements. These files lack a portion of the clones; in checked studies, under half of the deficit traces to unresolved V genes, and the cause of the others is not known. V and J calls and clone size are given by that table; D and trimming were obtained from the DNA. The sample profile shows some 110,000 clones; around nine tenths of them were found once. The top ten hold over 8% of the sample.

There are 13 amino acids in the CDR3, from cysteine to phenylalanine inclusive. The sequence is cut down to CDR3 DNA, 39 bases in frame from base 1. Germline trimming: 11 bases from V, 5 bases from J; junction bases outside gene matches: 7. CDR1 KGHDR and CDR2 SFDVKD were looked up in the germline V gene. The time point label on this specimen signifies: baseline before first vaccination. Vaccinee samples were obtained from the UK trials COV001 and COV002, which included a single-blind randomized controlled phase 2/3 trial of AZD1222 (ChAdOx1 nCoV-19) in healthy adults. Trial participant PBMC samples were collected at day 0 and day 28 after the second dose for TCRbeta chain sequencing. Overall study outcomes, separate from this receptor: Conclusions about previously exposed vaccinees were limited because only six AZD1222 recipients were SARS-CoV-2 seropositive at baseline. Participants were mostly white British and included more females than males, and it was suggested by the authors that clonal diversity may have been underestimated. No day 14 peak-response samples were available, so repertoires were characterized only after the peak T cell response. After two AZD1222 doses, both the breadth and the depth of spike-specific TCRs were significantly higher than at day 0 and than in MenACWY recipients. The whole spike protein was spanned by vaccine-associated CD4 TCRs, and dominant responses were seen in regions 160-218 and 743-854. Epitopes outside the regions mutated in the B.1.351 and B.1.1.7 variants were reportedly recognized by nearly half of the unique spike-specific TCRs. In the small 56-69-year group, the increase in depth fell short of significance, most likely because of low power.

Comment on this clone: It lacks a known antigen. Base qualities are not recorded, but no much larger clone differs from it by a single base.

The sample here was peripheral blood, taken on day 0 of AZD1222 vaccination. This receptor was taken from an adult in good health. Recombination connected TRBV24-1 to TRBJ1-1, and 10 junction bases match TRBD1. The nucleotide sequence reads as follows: TGTGCCAAAGGACAGGGGGGTTGGACTGAAGCTTTCTTT. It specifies CAKGQGGWTEAFF.